This TCR beta chain was sequenced for a study of blood T cell repertoires in COVID-19. Methods used by the authors: Amplification with reference gene primers provided the estimates of nucleated cell counts. Sequencing used immunoSEQ multiplex PCR; TCRdb keeps in-frame clones, though not all of them. That table gives V, J and clone size, and the DNA gave D and trimming. The table records about 68,000 clones, 80% to 95% of them present only once. CDR1 and CDR2 (germline): LNHDA, SQIVND (reference sequence). The CDR3 length is 12 residues. The V gene lost 3 bases and the J gene lost 10 bases, with 7 bases spanning the gap.

Sequenced input: peripheral blood. V is TRBV19 and J is TRBJ1-6; D ambiguous. The receptor was isolated from a human donor in a cohort sampled during active COVID-19. CDR3: CASSIAGSPLHF. The CDR3 DNA follows: TGTGCCAGTAGTATCGCAGGATCACCCCTCCACTTT.